The sample holds a few counts of the clone carrying this T cell receptor (beta chain). This table comes from immunoSEQ multiplex PCR, and its TCRdb copy is limited to in-frame clones, with some not included. The sample carries some 17,000 clones, roughly nine tenths recorded once. Germline V gene lookup returns CDR1 SQVTM and CDR2 ANQGSEA. The junction had 8 bases not matched to a gene; V was cut back by 5 bases and J by 5 bases. There are 13 residues in the CDR3. This sample is part of a study of blood T cell repertoires in COVID-19. Study-level background: PBMCs, B-cell-depleted T cells, or T cells provided the cDNA or gDNA that made up the material.

Sequences were obtained from peripheral blood. The V call is TRBV29-1, the J call TRBJ2-5, with TRBD1 matching over 7 bases. This TCR derives from a middle-aged man with active COVID-19. The CDR3 DNA follows: TGCAGCGTTCTCAACCCCAGGGGGGAGACCCAGTACTTC. As protein: CSVLNPRGETQYF.